This TCR beta chain stems from a study of shared clonotypes between healthy human individuals. Assay: immunoSEQ multiplex PCR; the TCRdb copy retains only in-frame clones and omits some. Counted here are about 1 million clones, 65% to 80% occurring once; the ten biggest clones make up approximately 1.3%. Germline V lookup: CDR1 SGHRS, CDR2 YFSETQ. Trimming removed 4 bases at V and 7 bases at J, with 6 bases between. The CDR3 loop spans 11 amino acids. On this clone itself: Antigen specificity is unknown.

Study observations and caveats: Despite large depth, sorted-subset datasets appeared incompletely sequenced. In contrast to clonotypes shared by all four donors, non-shared clonotypes had lower generation probabilities.

This TCR derives from a young man in good health. The V gene is TRBV5-1, the J gene TRBJ2-1, with D hard to call. The sample taken for sequencing was memory CD4+ T cells sorted from blood. Subset given: CD45RA-negative fraction. This CDR3 reads CASSARNEQFF. The CDR3 nucleotides read TGCGCCAGCAGCGCTAGGAATGAGCAGTTCTTC.